This T cell receptor (beta chain) was profiled in a study of a mutant IDH1 vaccine in newly diagnosed glioma. About the study: There were eight vaccinations for patients, given in weeks 1, 3, 5, 7, 11, 15, 19 and 23. Vaccination was launched 4-6 weeks after radiotherapy alone, or with temozolomide cycles.

Repertoires were generated with immunoSEQ multiplex PCR, while TCRdb's copy carries only in-frame clones and drops some. The table has 120,000 or so clones, roughly 78% seen once. A remark on this clone: The antigen remains undetermined.

The trim removed 5 bases at V and 6 bases at J, leaving 8 bases unmatched. The CDR3 runs to 15 residues. The V gene's germline CDR1 is SEHNR and CDR2 FQNEAQ (reference sequence). Study-wide points: Vaccination elicited immune responses in approximately 93% of patients.

Time point defined: week 11, during vaccination. Doses consisted of 300 ug of mutant IDH1 20-mer peptide each, paired with topical imiquimod. V gene TRBV7-9 combines with J gene TRBJ2-2; TRBD2 aligns across 8 bases. The starting material was PBMCs, obtained from a glioma patient whose treatment included an IDH1 peptide vaccine. The sequence was obtained from a man between 35 and 55 years old with glioma. The chain's CDR3 is CASSPPSGGPGELFF. The CDR3 DNA sequence: TGTGCCAGCAGCCCCCCCAGCGGGGGCCCCGGGGAGCTGTTTTTT.